The T cell receptor beta chain under discussion was sequenced for a study of naive and memory T cell subsets. Cells stained for CD3, CD4, CD8, CD45RA, CD27 and viability were sorted into four CD45RA/CD27 subsets. Trimming removed 1 base from V and 8 bases from J, with 4 bases in between. Germline V gene sequence: CDR1 MDHEN, CDR2 SYDVKM. The CDR3 runs to 11 residues. Study results and limitations: In naive cells, over 95% of TCR sequences were seen only once.

Both TRBC1 and TRBC2 were covered by a beta constant-region primer of two equimolar oligonucleotides. Four rounds of PCR amplified the ligated cDNA using nested alpha and beta constant-region primers plus SP2. A 12-nucleotide UMI and the SP2 primer were added to the cDNA 3' end by oligonucleotide ligation. TCRdb processed the UMI-ligation and nested PCR reads anew with MiXCR; each CDR3 protein has one entry. The sample lists under 35,000 distinct CDR3 sequences; approximately 17% were seen once. In the case of this clonotype: As yet, its antigen is unknown.

The source material was effector memory CD4+ T cells from blood. Sample subset: effector memory, CD45RA- CD27-. This chain uses TRBV28 with TRBJ2-3; D not certain. This TCR came from a human donor in good health. The CDR3 spells CASSLYGTQYF. The CDR3 region has the DNA TGTGCCAGCAGTTTATACGGTACGCAGTATTTT.